These T cell receptor beta chains were read from a single sample in a study of beta chain features in type 1 diabetes. The protocol was immunoSEQ multiplex PCR, while the TCRdb copy is restricted to in-frame clones and leaves out a portion. Counted here are 850,000 to 900,000 clones, roughly 16% occurring once; the ten biggest clones make up 0.02% to 0.025%. Sequenced input: naive CD4+ T cells from blood. These receptors were taken from a woman between 18 and 29 years old in good health. Both conserved end residues are part of each CDR3. The order of the fields is CDR3 DNA, CDR3 protein, J gene, V gene, D gene, clone size. The D gene is left open where the match is weak. A clone size is listed for some rows: how often the clone was seen (once, few, many), or a class if it is expanded.

cdr3_nt: TGTGCCAGCAGCCCCAAAGCGGGAGGGCCGTGGCAAAGGAATGAGCAGTTCTTC
cdr3_aa: CASSPKAGGPWQRNEQFF
j_call: TRBJ2-1
v_call: TRBV5-6
d_call: TRBD2
clone_size: few

cdr3_nt: TGTGCCAGCAAGAAGAACACTGAAGCTTTCTTT
cdr3_aa: CASKKNTEAFF
j_call: TRBJ1-1
v_call: TRBV27
d_call: .
clone_size: .

cdr3_nt: TGCAGCGTTGCGGGACAGGGGGTTCGGTACGCTTTCTTT
cdr3_aa: CSVAGQGVRYAFF
j_call: TRBJ1-1
v_call: TRBV29-1
d_call: TRBD1
clone_size: few

cdr3_nt: TGTGCCAGCAGTTACTCGACAGGGGAAGCTTTCTTT
cdr3_aa: CASSYSTGEAFF
j_call: TRBJ1-1
v_call: TRBV6-5
d_call: TRBD1
clone_size: few

cdr3_nt: TGTGCCAGCAGCGTAGATCCAACAGGGGGGACTGAAGCTTTCTTT
cdr3_aa: CASSVDPTGGTEAFF
j_call: TRBJ1-1
v_call: TRBV9
d_call: TRBD1
clone_size: .

cdr3_nt: TGTGCCAGCGCACAAGCGGGGGCCTACAATGAGCAGTTCTTC
cdr3_aa: CASAQAGAYNEQFF
j_call: TRBJ2-1
v_call: TRBV4-2
d_call: TRBD2
clone_size: .

cdr3_nt: TGTGCCAGCAGCGAAGGAATTGGGACTACTCACAACTACGAGCAGTACTTC
cdr3_aa: CASSEGIGTTHNYEQYF
j_call: TRBJ2-7
v_call: TRBV4-2
d_call: TRBD2
clone_size: .

cdr3_nt: TGCGCCAGCAGCCAAGATCCCAGGACATCCTACGAGCAGTACTTC
cdr3_aa: CASSQDPRTSYEQYF
j_call: TRBJ2-7
v_call: TRBV4-3
d_call: .
clone_size: few

cdr3_nt: TGTGCCAGCAGCTTTAAAGGAGGCAATCAGCCCCAGCATTTT
cdr3_aa: CASSFKGGNQPQHF
j_call: TRBJ1-5
v_call: TRBV7-4
d_call: .
clone_size: .

cdr3_nt: TGTGCCAGCAGCTCATTACTAGCGAGCTCCTACAATGAGCAGTTCTTC
cdr3_aa: CASSSLLASSYNEQFF
j_call: TRBJ2-1
v_call: TRBV7-8
d_call: TRBD2
clone_size: .

cdr3_nt: TGTGCCAGCAGCTACCAGGATATAATGAACACTGAAGCTTTCTTT
cdr3_aa: CASSYQDIMNTEAFF
j_call: TRBJ1-1
v_call: TRBV7-9
d_call: .
clone_size: .

cdr3_nt: TGTGCCAGCAGCCCGGGGAAAGGACAGGGTCCGAACACTGAAGCTTTCTTT
cdr3_aa: CASSPGKGQGPNTEAFF
j_call: TRBJ1-1
v_call: TRBV4-2
d_call: TRBD1
clone_size: .

cdr3_nt: TGCAGTGCAGCGAGAGAGGGGAGACAGTTCTTC
cdr3_aa: CSAAREGRQFF
j_call: TRBJ2-1
v_call: TRBV20-1
d_call: .
clone_size: .

cdr3_nt: TGCGCCAGCAGCCAAGATGTTCTGAGCTACGAGCAGTACTTC
cdr3_aa: CASSQDVLSYEQYF
j_call: TRBJ2-7
v_call: TRBV4-3
d_call: .
clone_size: .

cdr3_nt: TGTGCCAGCAGCCCCGGACCGGACTACGAGCAGTACTTC
cdr3_aa: CASSPGPDYEQYF
j_call: TRBJ2-7
v_call: TRBV7-8
d_call: .
clone_size: few

cdr3_nt: TGCGCCAGCAGCTTGGCTAGCGGCGACTACGAGCAGTACTTC
cdr3_aa: CASSLASGDYEQYF
j_call: TRBJ2-7
v_call: TRBV5-1
d_call: TRBD2
clone_size: few

cdr3_nt: TGTGCCAGCAGTTTAGGAAGTAGCGGGAAAGAGACCCAGTACTTC
cdr3_aa: CASSLGSSGKETQYF
j_call: TRBJ2-5
v_call: TRBV28
d_call: TRBD2
clone_size: few

cdr3_nt: TGTGCCAGCAGCCAAGACAGAGGATTTTTTTATGAGACCCAGTACTTC
cdr3_aa: CASSQDRGFFYETQYF
j_call: TRBJ2-5
v_call: TRBV4-2
d_call: .
clone_size: few

cdr3_nt: TGTGCCAGCAGCTCCGGCACTAGCGGGACGCGAAGCTCCTACAATGAGCAGTTCTTC
cdr3_aa: CASSSGTSGTRSSYNEQFF
j_call: TRBJ2-1
v_call: TRBV7-3
d_call: TRBD2
clone_size: few

cdr3_nt: TGTGCCAGCAGTTACTGGGCAGGGGGCACTGAAGCTTTCTTT
cdr3_aa: CASSYWAGGTEAFF
j_call: TRBJ1-1
v_call: TRBV6-5
d_call: TRBD1
clone_size: .

cdr3_nt: TGTGCCAGTAGTATAGAGGGACTAGCGGGTCTTGAGCAGTTCTTC
cdr3_aa: CASSIEGLAGLEQFF
j_call: TRBJ2-1
v_call: TRBV19
d_call: TRBD2
clone_size: .

cdr3_nt: TGTGCCATCAGATCCGGGACAGGGACAACTAGAGCCGGCTACGAGCAGTACTTC
cdr3_aa: CAIRSGTGTTRAGYEQYF
j_call: TRBJ2-7
v_call: TRBV10-3
d_call: TRBD1
clone_size: few

cdr3_nt: TGTGCCAGCAGCAAAGTAAGGAGGGACTCCATCTATGGCTACACCTTC
cdr3_aa: CASSKVRRDSIYGYTF
j_call: TRBJ1-2
v_call: TRBV21-1
d_call: .
clone_size: once

cdr3_nt: TGTGCCAGCAGCGGGACCAGCGGGCTCTACAATGAGCAGTTCTTC
cdr3_aa: CASSGTSGLYNEQFF
j_call: TRBJ2-1
v_call: TRBV9
d_call: .
clone_size: few

cdr3_nt: TGTGCCATCAGCCCGACGACAGGGGACTACAATGAGCAGTTCTTC
cdr3_aa: CAISPTTGDYNEQFF
j_call: TRBJ2-1
v_call: TRBV10-3
d_call: TRBD1
clone_size: .

cdr3_nt: TGTGCCAGCAGCGCCTTAGGAAACACCATATATTTT
cdr3_aa: CASSALGNTIYF
j_call: TRBJ1-3
v_call: TRBV11-2
d_call: .
clone_size: .